The present T cell receptor beta chain was sequenced within a study of cytomegalovirus exposure and HLA in healthy donors (dated by TCRdb to about 2017). Study-level background: According to an earlier analysis of 587 of the donors, about 179 million T cells yielded 95 million to 140 million unique TCR beta sequences and about 280 Gb of sequence data. About 330 gigabases of sequencing data and roughly 80 million unique TCR sequences made up an early release that covered several hundred HLA-typed donors. All discovery cohort repertoires had been generated using a single sequencing platform. Because of strong linkage in the cohort, four to six DR-DQ haplotypes were treated as single units for association and clustering. In addition to the first cohort of approximately 670 subjects, a separate validation cohort of approximately 130 different subjects was used. Donor age, sex, ethnicity and CMV serostatus were collected together with the repertoire data. The study aimed to test whether cataloging public T cell receptors could reveal signatures of past pathogen exposure. Of the roughly 390 genotyped donors, about 84% fell in the genetic ancestry cluster associated with self-reported Caucasian donors. In an earlier analysis of 587 of the donors, high-throughput TCR beta sequencing was used to judge whether each TCR beta V gene segment behaved as functional or pseudogenic. High-throughput TCR immunosequencing, statistical association of individual TCRs with disease status, and machine learning were combined to predict cytomegalovirus infection status. Rather than using new phenotypic data, the later analysis identified candidate immune exposures from TCR beta sequences and from how often those sequences occurred across donors. To study patterns of TCR occurrence, a later analysis re-analyzed previously published TCR beta repertoires from under 750 donors and added high-resolution HLA genotyping. Among about 370 genotyped donors of the cohort, an average of approximately 240,000 unique TCR beta nucleotide sequences was sequenced per donor, of which roughly 17% were non-productive. HLA typing covered class I and class II loci at four-digit resolution. Typing coverage varied by locus: about 629-630 donors for A, B, C, DRB1 and DQB1; approximately 560 for DQA1; approximately 570 for DPA1; 450 to 480 for DPB1. A later genetic analysis took genome-wide SNP genotypes for about 55% of the 666 donors and used that subset as a discovery cohort. The study profiled the T cell repertoires of more than 500 subjects by immunosequencing and related them to cytomegalovirus serostatus.

General conclusions and limits of the study: For the cohort, immune exposure information was limited to CMV serostatus. Correlated functional status among segregating V segments might reflect linkage disequilibrium, but an unknown experimental factor could not be ruled out. A further reported finding was that TCR beta sequences accurately predicted the HLA-A and HLA-B alleles for most subjects in the first cohort. Because counts were too low, seventeen rarely observed V segments, including chromosome 9 orphons, were excluded from the earlier analysis of roughly 580 of the donors. The study listed around 160 TCR beta chains as associated with cytomegalovirus. In a later genetic analysis, a missense DCLRE1C variant was associated with V-gene and J-gene trimming of TCR beta chains, and the association was replicated in an independent cohort. A cluster of highly shared sequence variants was judged likely to represent a technical artifact of the sequencing pipeline. Because HLA typing was unavailable for some donors at each locus, only the typed subset was used in association tests. In a later analysis, HLA-associated TCR beta chains showed more clonal expansion and lower generation probabilities than non-associated chains that were equally common. According to a later analysis, most CMV-associated TCR beta chains appeared to be HLA-restricted, and the HLA associations seemed to be driven largely by CMV exposure. According to a later analysis, TCR association rates differed among HLA loci, with DRB1 alleles showing the most associated TCRs and HLA-C alleles showing the fewest. The authors suggested that the approach could potentially be generalized to other disease states and immunological phenotypes. Only TCR beta chains were sequenced in this cohort, and the absence of alpha or paired-chain data limited detectable features. Some IMGT-functional V segments, including TRBV6-2 and TRBV6-3, could not be told apart with the 87-base-pair reads, so those segments were excluded. While some public TCRs were present in many individuals, most TCR sequences turned up only very rarely across donors. At a false discovery rate of 0.05, a later analysis linked 15,000 to 20,000 TCR beta sequences to specific HLA alleles. Presence/absence analyses assumed roughly uniform sequencing depth across donors, an assumption that may not hold. In an earlier analysis of 587 of the donors, most TCR beta V segments appeared in productive rearrangements about 90% or about 30% of the time, broadly matching IMGT annotations. In vitro tests confirmed that a few of the cytomegalovirus-associated TCR beta chains recognize cytomegalovirus antigens. Assigning TCR associations to individual alleles was difficult when HLA alleles, especially DR and DQ, strongly co-occurred. In a later analysis, several top co-occurrence clusters were reported to appear linked to parvovirus B19, influenza, CMV and Epstein-Barr virus. According to a later genetic analysis, donors in an Asian-associated ancestry cluster had fewer N-insertions in productive TCRs than the approximately 700-donor mean. The classifier was reported to diagnose cytomegalovirus status with high specificity and sensitivity in both the original cohort and the validation cohort.

In total, fewer than 750 healthy bone marrow donors made up the cohort. At the time of sampling, all cohort members were nominally healthy, though unrecorded immune exposures were likely present. The donor tested CMV seronegative, placing the donor among the roughly 400 seronegative members of the cohort. A peripheral blood sample was collected from each donor, and TCR beta sequencing was performed on peripheral blood mononuclear cells. Genomic DNA was extracted from the blood cell samples with the Qiagen DNeasy Blood Extraction Kit. Remarks on this clone: No cognate antigen has been identified for it. Base qualities are not provided; no much larger clone lies one nucleotide away.

The method behind the library was the immunoSEQ multiplex PCR assay. For the multiplex PCR, a mixture combining 60 forward primers for TCR Vbeta segments and 13 reverse primers for TCR Jbeta segments was used. Amplification of the CDR3 region of rearranged TCR beta genes was performed with a multiplex PCR assay on genomic DNA. On the Illumina HiSeq System, the amplified TCR beta libraries were sequenced as 87-base-pair reads. The original pipeline was this. A later analysis counted about 76 million unique TCR beta chains across the 690 or so repertoires, and 10 million to 11 million of these chains were shared by at least two donors. A nearest-neighbor algorithm error-corrected the raw reads and collapsed the reads into unique sequences, merging closely related sequences to remove PCR and sequencing errors. Alignment of CDR3 sequences to IMGT reference sequences was used to assign V, D and J gene segments. For a sequence to be retained, a match of at least six nucleotides was required to both a V gene segment and a J gene segment. A rearrangement counted as productive if the CDR3 had no stop codons and remained in frame with V and J, and every other rearrangement counted as non-productive. CDR3 was defined according to IMGT convention as the region running from the second conserved V-encoded cysteine to the conserved J-encoded phenylalanine. Sequences without an unambiguous match to a single V gene segment were excluded from the earlier analysis of several hundred of the donors. An earlier analysis of 587 of the donors classified V segments as functional when productive rearrangements were above 56.7% and as segregating when the standard deviation between donors was above 5%. A statistical classification framework was developed to diagnose cytomegalovirus status using the catalog of TCR beta chain sequences. A later analysis assigned V and J genes by comparing TCR nucleotide sequences with IMGT/GENE-DB human TR gene sequences. In a later analysis, CDR3 sequences and most-parsimonious VDJ recombination scenarios were assigned using the TCRdist pipeline. In a later analysis, each TCR beta chain was defined by its CDR3 amino acid sequence together with its V-gene family, and reads without a unique V-gene family were excluded. A later analysis removed 500 to 600 highly shared, low-generation-probability nucleotide sequences to deal with suspected cross-contamination and a sequencing artifact. In a later analysis, a clonal expansion index was calculated for each public chain from normalized within-repertoire ranks of inferred template counts. A later analysis computed generation probabilities with a VDJ recombination model fitted to out-of-frame rearrangements, and checked the results against IGoR. A later analysis scored TCR-TCR, TCR-HLA and TCR-CMV co-occurrence with hypergeometric tests, applying a repertoire-size bias correction to TCR pairs. A later analysis estimated false discovery rates by permuting HLA or CMV assignments 20 times. In a later analysis, co-occurring TCRs were grouped using DBSCAN, with TCRdist sequence similarity added in when clustering inside HLA-allele-positive subsets. Co-occurrence clustering excluded repertoires with fewer than 30,000 or more than 120,000 public chains, plus five with anomalous nucleotide sharing. The source is immuneACCESS, and TCRdb retained only in-frame sequences with V and J called. Part of the clones is not carried over; for the studies checked, unresolved V genes explain less than half of this, and the remainder is unexplained. V and J calls and clone size are copied from that table; D and trimming were computed from the DNA. For this sample there are roughly 110,000 clones; 75% appear just once. The top ten hold roughly 2.5% of the sample.

V is shortened by 4 bases, J by 3 bases, and the region joining them spans 16 bases. The germline V gene supplies CDR1 WSHSY and CDR2 SAAADI. The CDR3, from cysteine to phenylalanine, totals 15 residues. Kept here is only the CDR3 DNA, which spans 45 bases and is read in frame from base 1. The sequencing sample was made of PBMCs. The chain joins TRBV10-2 to TRBJ2-7; tentative D gene TRBD1, with 5 bases matching. This receptor was identified in a middle-aged man in good health and CMV-seronegative. The DNA sequence follows: TGCGCCAGCAGTGTTCTACAGGAGATAAGCTACGAGCAGTACTTC. This translates into CASSVLQEISYEQYF.